The 9 T cell receptor beta chains given below trace back to one sample, sequenced in a study of T-cell memory formation after mild COVID-19 (dated by TCRdb to about 2021). The method behind the library was 5' RACE. The instrument was an Illumina NovaSeq 6000. TCRdb redid the processing of the public reads, applying fastp at Q25 and MiXCR, and retained in-frame beta chains. Rows matching on CDR3 protein sequence are summarized as one entry with the most common DNA and genes. Recorded for this sample are 450,000 or so distinct CDR3 sequences; approximately 25% of them occurred a single time. The ten largest clones capture 9.5% to 15% of the sample. Sequenced input: PBMCs or a T cell subset sorted from them (not recorded which). The source is an adult woman who had mild COVID-19 (a few samples of this study predate the infection). The sample titles of this study are shuffled in the database, so cell type and time point are left out; the donor was told from shared clones.

This chain connects TRBV6-2 or TRBV6-3 to TRBJ1-1, with 8 bases fitting TRBD1. CDR3 size: 16 residues. V lost 2 bases to trimming and J lost 4 bases; unmatched junction nucleotides: 9. Germline V gene sequence: CDR1 MNHEY, CDR2 SVGEGT. In nucleotides, the CDR3 is TGTGCCAGCAGTTACCTCTTAATCAGGGGGCTCACTGAAGCTTTCTTT. Its translation is CASSYLLIRGLTEAFF.

The chain has TRBV19 and TRBJ2-3, with TRBD2 matching 8 bases. J gave up 4 bases and V 6 bases, and 6 bases lay outside the gene matches. Per germline, CDR1 LNHDA and CDR2 SQIVND (reference sequence). There are 14 residues in the CDR3. The CDR3 DNA is TGTGCCAGTAGCGGGAGGGCCAGGGCAGATACGCAGTATTTT. It is translated as CASSGRARADTQYF.

The rearrangement links TRBV9 to TRBJ2-3; possibly TRBD2 for D (7 bases). Germline V lookup: CDR1 SGDLS, CDR2 YYNGEE. This CDR3 has 16 residues. Trimming left V 2 bases short and J 0 bases short, with 13 bases between. For the CDR3, the DNA is TGTGCCAGCAGCGTTCGAGCGGGACAAAGCACAGATACGCAGTATTTT. This sequence encodes CASSVRAGQSTDTQYF.

This chain links TRBV12-3 or TRBV12-4 with TRBJ2-7; unclear D gene. Between the trimmed V and J ends, which lost 3 bases and 3 bases, there was a span of 6 bases. This CDR3 region has 12 residues. The CDR3 spells CASSFRHYEQYF. The DNA for the CDR3 is TGTGCCAGCAGTTTTAGGCACTACGAGCAGTACTTC.

The genes are TRBV19 and TRBJ2-7, with TRBD1 as a possible D gene (5 bases). CDR3 size: 13 residues. V was shortened by 5 bases and J by 3 bases, with 11 bases between the two germline ends. Looked up from germline, CDR1 is LNHDA and CDR2 is SQIVND (reference sequence). CDR3 residues: CASSPGHNYEQYF. The CDR3 DNA sequence: TGTGCCAGTAGTCCTGGACACAACTACGAGCAGTACTTC.

The V gene is TRBV20-1, the J gene TRBJ1-5; no firm D call. V lost 3 bases, J lost 0 bases, and 6 bases lay in between. CDR1 is DFQATT, CDR2 SNEGSKA, per germline (reference sequence). This CDR3 is built from 13 residues. The CDR3 nucleotides read TGCAGTGCTAGGGAGGATAGCAATCAGCCCCAGCATTTT. The encoded protein is CSAREDSNQPQHF.

The V gene is TRBV5-1, the J gene TRBJ1-1, with D uncertain. The CDR3 totals 13 residues. The V gene's germline CDR1 is SGHRS and CDR2 YFSETQ. Trimming cost V 2 bases and J 8 bases, with 13 bases left between them. CDR3 nucleotide sequence: TGCGCCAGCAGCTTCGCTTCGGGAGGGGAAGCTTTCTTT. Translated, it gives CASSFASGGEAFF.

V is TRBV7-9 and J is TRBJ2-1; D gene unclear. The CDR3 covers 13 residues. Germline values: CDR1 SEHNR, CDR2 FQNEAQ (reference sequence). V was pared by 6 bases and J by 6 bases, with 12 bases between. The DNA of the CDR3 is TGTGCCAGCAGATCCCCCTGGTTCAATGAGCAGTTCTTC. Its protein product is CASRSPWFNEQFF.

The rearrangement links TRBV4-1 to TRBJ1-5; maybe TRBD1 (5 bases). The CDR3 sequence is 17 residues long. In germline, CDR1 is MGHRA, CDR2 YSYEKL. Trimming pared 4 bases from V and 3 bases from J, leaving 19 bases between. The CDR3 protein is CASSPGGREENNQPQHF. CDR3 coding DNA: TGCGCCAGCAGCCCCGGGGGGAGGGAGGAGAACAATCAGCCCCAGCATTTT.